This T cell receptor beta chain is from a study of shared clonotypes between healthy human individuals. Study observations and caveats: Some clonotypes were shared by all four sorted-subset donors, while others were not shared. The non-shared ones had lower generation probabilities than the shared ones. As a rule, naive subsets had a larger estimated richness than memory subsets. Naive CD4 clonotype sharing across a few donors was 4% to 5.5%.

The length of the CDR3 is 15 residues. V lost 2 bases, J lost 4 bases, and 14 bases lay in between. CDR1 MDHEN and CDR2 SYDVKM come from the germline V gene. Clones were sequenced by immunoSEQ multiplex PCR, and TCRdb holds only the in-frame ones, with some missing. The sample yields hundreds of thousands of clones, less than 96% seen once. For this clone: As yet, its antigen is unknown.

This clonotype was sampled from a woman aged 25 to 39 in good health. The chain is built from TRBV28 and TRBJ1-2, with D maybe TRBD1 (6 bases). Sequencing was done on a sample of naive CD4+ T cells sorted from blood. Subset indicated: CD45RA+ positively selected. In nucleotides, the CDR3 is TGTGCCAGCAGTTTAGAGTTTGGGGGCAGCTATGGCTACACCTTC. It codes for CASSLEFGGSYGYTF.